Presented here are 24 T cell receptor beta chains from one specimen sequenced in a study of vaccination effects on CD4 cells after COVID-19. These receptors are not linked to any known antigen. Antigen-specific CD4+ T cells were first expanded with viral peptide pools by the ViraFEST assay and only then sequenced. The culture ran for approximately nine days before CD4+ T cells were isolated. Sometime from March through December 2020, the person acquired a SARS-CoV-2 infection that PCR confirmed. Method: immunoSEQ multiplex PCR; TCRdb's copy keeps in-frame clones and lacks some. The sample records 26,000 or so clones, about four fifths being singletons. Specimen: CD4+ T cells from PBMCs cultured with HCoV-NL63 spike peptides, collected before COVID-19 vaccination. These receptors all come from a human donor who had a prior SARS-CoV-2 infection.

The chain is built from TRBV9 and TRBJ2-7, with D perhaps matching TRBD1 or TRBD2 (6 bases each). From germline, CDR1 is SGDLS and CDR2 YYNGEE. With 3 bases removed from V and 2 bases from J, the gap between germline ends came to 12 bases. This CDR3 is 14 amino acids long. CDR3 nucleotide sequence: TGTGCCAGCAGCGAGGGGGGACAAGCCTACGAGCAGTACTTC. Residues: CASSEGGQAYEQYF.

The CDR3 is CASSASAALDTQYF. The DNA for the CDR3 is TGCGCCAGCAGCGCCTCCGCCGCACTAGATACGCAGTATTTT. This chain links TRBV5-1 with TRBJ2-3, with no clear D. From germline, CDR1 is SGHRS and CDR2 YFSETQ. V shed 4 bases and J shed 5 bases, with 14 bases lying between them. This CDR3 region has 14 residues.

The chain links TRBV10-3 to TRBJ1-2; 10 positions match TRBD1. This CDR3 has 16 amino acids. Looked up from germline, CDR1 is ENHRY and CDR2 is SYGVKD. J was trimmed by 3 bases and V by 2 bases; bases with no gene match: 6. The CDR3 protein is CAISEGGDRGDYGYTF. CDR3 nucleotide sequence: TGTGCCATCAGTGAGGGAGGGGACAGGGGAGACTATGGCTACACCTTC.

The chain links TRBV7-2 to TRBJ1-2, with unresolved D. Germline V gene lookup returns CDR1 SGHTA and CDR2 FQGNSA. The CDR3 covers 13 residues. Trimming shortened V by 5 bases and J by 5 bases, and 12 bases separated the two germline ends. This CDR3 is CASSASIWYGYTF. The CDR3 coding sequence is TGTGCCAGCAGCGCGTCTATCTGGTATGGCTACACCTTC.

The chain uses TRBV18 and TRBJ2-3; D is perhaps TRBD2 (6 bases). This CDR3 region has 16 residues. Germline V gene lookup returns CDR1 KGHSH and CDR2 LQKENI. V lost 4 bases, J lost 0 bases, and 14 bases lay in between. The CDR3 loop reads CASSHQPGTSTDTQYF. The DNA of the CDR3 is TGTGCCAGCTCACATCAACCCGGGACTAGCACAGATACGCAGTATTTT.

The chain couples TRBV30 to TRBJ1-5; D is unclear. Germline CDR1 reads GTSNPN; CDR2 reads SVGIG (reference sequence). The V end lost 5 bases, the J end lost 8 bases, and 16 bases lay between the germline ends. CDR3 length: 13 residues. CDR3 in amino acids: CAWRGSYSEPQHF. DNA for the CDR3: TGTGCCTGGCGAGGGTCTTATTCCGAGCCCCAGCATTTT. Full variable domain (outside the CDR3, taken from reference TRBV30 and TRBJ1-5): SQTIHQWPATLVQPVGSPLSLECTVEGTSNPNLYWYRQAAGRGLQLLFYSVGIGQISSEVPQNLSASRPQDRQFILSSKKLLLSDSGFYLCAWRGSYSEPQHFGDGTRLSIL.

The genes are TRBV4-2 and TRBJ2-5; no definite D call. The CDR3 runs to 13 residues. Germline values: CDR1 LGHNA, CDR2 YNFKEQ. The ends were cut back, 4 bases at V and 5 bases at J, with 11 bases in the middle. CDR3 DNA: TGTGCCAGCAGCCGGGCTAGTGTGGAGACCCAGTACTTC. Amino acids: CASSRASVETQYF.

This chain joins TRBV24-1 and TRBJ2-2; no reliable D call. Germline V gene lookup returns CDR1 KGHDR and CDR2 SFDVKD. CDR3 length: 14 residues. Between the trimmed V and J ends, which lost 3 bases and 2 bases, there was a span of 6 bases. The CDR3 protein is CATSDIGNTGELFF. CDR3 bases: TGTGCCACCAGTGATATAGGAAACACCGGGGAGCTGTTTTTT.

The chain carries TRBV18 and TRBJ2-3; 9 positions agree with TRBD2. There are 14 residues in the CDR3. Looked up from germline, CDR1 is KGHSH and CDR2 is LQKENI. V was pared by 4 bases and J by 4 bases, with 3 bases of the junction left unmatched. Here the CDR3 DNA reads TGTGCCAGCTCACATAGCGGGAGTTCAGATACGCAGTATTTT. Encoded protein: CASSHSGSSDTQYF.

The chain carries TRBV7-2 and TRBJ2-3, with D perhaps TRBD1 (6 bases). V shed 1 base and J shed 0 bases, with 11 bases lying between them. The CDR3 is 16 amino acids. Germline lookup yields CDR1 SGHTA and CDR2 FQGNSA. CDR3 bases: TGTGCCAGCAGCTTAGGGGCAGGGGCGAGCACAGATACGCAGTATTTT. Its translation is CASSLGAGASTDTQYF. Full variable domain (rest looked up from reference TRBV7-2 and TRBJ2-3): GAGVSQSPSNKVTEKGKDVELRCDPISGHTALYWYRQSLGQGLEFLIYFQGNSAPDKSGLPSDRFSAERTGGSVSTLTIQRTQQEDSAVYLCASSLGAGASTDTQYFGPGTRLTVL.

This clone was seen once. J is TRBJ1-5 and V is TRBV6-5, with 9 positions matching TRBD1. The V segment lost 6 bases and the J segment 7 bases; nucleotides outside the gene matches: 13. This CDR3 region has 16 residues. Germline V CDR1 and CDR2: MNHEY, SVGAGI. CDR3 DNA: TGTGCCAGCAGCTACGGGACAGGGAGTGTAATCCAGCCCCAGCATTTT. Protein product: CASSYGTGSVIQPQHF.

CDR3 sequence reads: CASSLAGGIEAFF. As DNA, the CDR3 is TGTGCCAGCAGCTTAGCTGGAGGCATCGAAGCTTTCTTT. This chain joins TRBV7-9 and TRBJ1-1, with D unresolved. Per the germline V gene, CDR1 is SEHNR and CDR2 is FQNEAQ (reference sequence). CDR3 length: 13 amino acids. Trimming removed 0 bases from V and 8 bases from J, with 10 bases in between. Filled out from reference TRBV7-9 and TRBJ1-1, the complete variable domain reads DTGVSQNPRHKITKRGQNVTFRCDPISEHNRLYWYRQTLGQGPEFLTYFQNEAQLEKSRLLSDRFSAERPKGSFSTLEIQRTEQGDSAMYLCASSLAGGIEAFFGQGTRLTVV.

The chain links TRBV7-2 to TRBJ2-7, with TRBD2 identical over 8 bases. Germline lookup yields CDR1 SGHTA and CDR2 FQGNSA. This CDR3 spans 15 amino acids. V lost 7 bases to trimming and J lost 4 bases; unmatched junction nucleotides: 12. The CDR3 DNA reads TGTGCCAGCACCCTAACCGGGGGGGGAATATACGAGCAGTACTTC. Its translation: CASTLTGGGIYEQYF. Full variable domain (missing parts from reference TRBV7-2 and TRBJ2-7): GAGVSQSPSNKVTEKGKDVELRCDPISGHTALYWYRQSLGQGLEFLIYFQGNSAPDKSGLPSDRFSAERTGGSVSTLTIQRTQQEDSAVYLCASTLTGGGIYEQYFGPGTRLTVT.

V and J are TRBV21-1 and TRBJ1-5. TRBV21-1 is annotated as a pseudogene. The CDR3 loop spans 15 amino acids. The CDR3 loop is CASSSLVSLGQPQHF. The CDR3 region has the DNA TGTGCCAGCAGCTCACTCGTCAGTTTGGGTCAGCCCCAGCATTTT.

CDR3 DNA: TGTGCCTGTCAGAGGGTAATGATGAGTTCACCCCTCCACTTT. Amino acids: CACQRVMMSSPLHF. This sequence joins TRBV30 and TRBJ1-6, with D unclear. CDR3 size: 14 residues. CDR1 and CDR2 from the germline V gene are GTSNPN and SVGIG (reference sequence). V lost 6 bases, J lost 9 bases, and 18 bases lay in between.

The chain combines TRBV5-4 with TRBJ2-5; 8 bases are a match to TRBD2. V trimming: 2 bases; J trimming: 0 bases; junction bases outside the gene matches: 3. The CDR3 extends over 15 amino acids. In germline, CDR1 is SGHNT, CDR2 YYREEE (reference sequence). The CDR3 nucleotides are TGTGCCAGCAGCTTATCGGGAGGGAACCAAGAGACCCAGTACTTC. Protein: CASSLSGGNQETQYF.

The chain couples TRBV4-2 to TRBJ1-2; a possible D gene is TRBD1 (6 bases). Per the germline V gene, CDR1 is LGHNA and CDR2 is YNFKEQ. The V end was cut by 0 bases, the J end by 4 bases, with 9 bases between. This CDR3 is 14 amino acids long. The CDR3 region has the DNA TGTGCCAGCAGCCAAGATCGGGGGCTCTATGGCTACACCTTC. Translating gives CASSQDRGLYGYTF.

The sample holds a few counts of this clone. The chain is built from TRBV19 and TRBJ2-3; the D call may be TRBD1 or TRBD2 (5 bases each). Germline V CDR1 and CDR2: LNHDA, SQIVND (reference sequence). CDR3 size: 14 residues. V lost 3 bases, J lost 4 bases, and 11 bases lay in between. The CDR3 spells CASSMPGTADTQYF. The CDR3, as DNA: TGTGCCAGTAGTATGCCAGGGACGGCAGATACGCAGTATTTT. The variable domain in full, with the rest retrieved from reference TRBV19 and TRBJ2-3, is DGGITQSPKYLFRKEGQNVTLSCEQNLNHDAMYWYRQDPGQGLRLIYYSQIVNDFQKGDIAEGYSVSREKKESFPLTVTSAQKNPTAFYLCASSMPGTADTQYFGPGTRLTVL.

This clone appeared a few times. Distinct nucleotide sequences in the sample also encode this CDR3. This sequence joins TRBV5-4 and TRBJ1-6, with D perhaps matching TRBD1 (5 bases). V was cut by 0 bases and J by 0 bases, with 7 bases left in between. Germline CDR1 SGHNT, CDR2 YYREEE (reference sequence). The CDR3 spans 16 residues. In DNA, the CDR3 is TGTGCCAGCAGCTTGGGGGGGAGCTCCTATAATTCACCCCTCCACTTT. Protein product: CASSLGGSSYNSPLHF. The whole variable domain, filled in from reference TRBV5-4 and TRBJ1-6, reads ETGVTQSPTHLIKTRGQQVTLRCSSQSGHNTVSWYQQALGQGPQFIFQYYREEENGRGNFPPRFSGLQFPNYSSELNVNALELDDSALYLCASSLGGSSYNSPLHFGNGTRLTVT.

This clone came up once. The V call is TRBV5-1, the J call TRBJ2-7; weak D call: TRBD1 (6 bases). This CDR3 spans 14 amino acids. V shed 0 bases and J shed 3 bases, with 10 bases lying between them. Germline CDR1 is SGHRS and CDR2 is YFSETQ. CDR3 in DNA: TGCGCCAGCAGCTTGGACAGGGCGAGCTACGAGCAGTACTTC. Translating it yields CASSLDRASYEQYF.

The chain joins TRBV6-2 or TRBV6-3 to TRBJ1-1; TRBD1 matches 8 bases. Germline V CDR1 and CDR2: MNHEY, SVGEGT. This CDR3 spans 15 amino acids. J gave up 4 bases and V 2 bases, and 6 bases lay outside the gene matches. In DNA, the CDR3 is TGTGCCAGCAGTTACACCTCAGGGGGCTTCACTGAAGCTTTCTTT. This sequence encodes CASSYTSGGFTEAFF.

The chain couples TRBV5-1 to TRBJ1-2, with no clear D. Deletions cut 3 bases from V and 3 bases from J, with 12 bases between. CDR1 and CDR2 from the germline V gene are SGHRS and YFSETQ. The length of the CDR3 is 14 residues. The CDR3 sequence: CASSSDRPYYGYTF. CDR3 bases: TGCGCCAGCAGCTCTGACCGGCCTTACTATGGCTACACCTTC.

This clone was observed a few times. CDR3 sequence: CASSGGVGLKDTEAFF. Written as DNA, the CDR3 is TGTGCCAGTAGTGGGGGGGTAGGGCTGAAGGACACTGAAGCTTTCTTT. This sequence joins TRBV19 and TRBJ1-1; tentatively, D is TRBD1 (5 bases). There are 16 residues in the CDR3. V lost 5 bases and J 3 bases, leaving 19 bases between the germline ends. Germline CDR1 LNHDA, CDR2 SQIVND (reference sequence).

V usage is TRBV7-2 and J usage is TRBJ2-7, with TRBD1 matching over 7 bases. The V gene end was trimmed by 5 bases and the J gene end by 4 bases; junction bases not matched to a gene: 8. The germline V gene has CDR1 SGHTA and CDR2 FQGNSA. There are 14 residues in the CDR3. The CDR3 DNA reads as TGTGCCAGCAGCGCCACAGGGGCCGCGTACGAGCAGTACTTC. This gives the protein CASSATGAAYEQYF. The full variable domain, in which reference TRBV7-2 and TRBJ2-7 provide the parts outside the CDR3, is GAGVSQSPSNKVTEKGKDVELRCDPISGHTALYWYRQSLGQGLEFLIYFQGNSAPDKSGLPSDRFSAERTGGSVSTLTIQRTQQEDSAVYLCASSATGAAYEQYFGPGTRLTVT.